This T cell receptor beta chain was profiled in a study of graft-versus-host responses after intestinal transplantation. About the study: Induction with anti-thymocyte globulin, then tacrolimus and steroids for about 3 years, was given to all recipients.

The repertoire was sequenced with immunoSEQ multiplex PCR; TCRdb's copy has only in-frame clones and lacks some. The data contain more than 95,000 clones, approximately 94% of them singletons. Germline-derived CDR1 and CDR2 are SQVTM and ANQGSEA. Between the trimmed V and J ends, which lost 1 base and 1 base, there was a span of 5 bases. The CDR3 is made up of 12 amino acids. Turning to this clone: Antigen specificity is unknown.

Study results and limitations: Allografts of one patient group, those with graft-donor T cell macrochimerism, had high graft-versus-host to host-versus-graft clonal ratios. Levels of circulating GvH clones at their peak were associated with early post-transplant HvG declines. Detection of GvH clones occurred in recipient marrow, and some had their first appearance in ileum or blood.

V and J are TRBV29-1 and TRBJ2-7, with D uncertain. The material sequenced was unstimulated CD8+ T cells sorted from spleen or lymph node cells, taken before intestinal transplant. The TCR originated in a human donor who received an intestinal transplant. CDR3 amino acids: CSVEGISYEQYF. The CDR3 coding sequence is TGCAGCGTTGAAGGCATTTCCTACGAGCAGTACTTC.